This T cell receptor beta chain was obtained from a study of early T cells in non-severe SARS-CoV-2 infection. With V trimmed by 7 bases and J by 8 bases, 15 bases remained unmatched. This CDR3 is 18 amino acids long. Germline CDR1 reads LGHNA; CDR2 reads YNFKEQ. This clonotype occurred many times. TCRdb reanalysed the 5' RACE reads using MiXCR and keeps one entry per CDR3 protein. The sample holds 98,000 or so distinct CDR3 sequences, approximately 12% seen once. The sequence derives from an adult who was a healthcare worker with PCR-confirmed SARS-CoV-2 infection or an uninfected control (not recorded which). This specimen was whole blood, taken at baseline. The chain carries TRBV4-2 and TRBJ2-1; TRBD2 agrees at 15 bases. The CDR3 DNA sequence: TGTGCCAGCACCCTGGGACTAGCGGGAGGAAGTAGGTCGGATGAGCAGTTCTTC. The encoded protein is CASTLGLAGGSRSDEQFF.